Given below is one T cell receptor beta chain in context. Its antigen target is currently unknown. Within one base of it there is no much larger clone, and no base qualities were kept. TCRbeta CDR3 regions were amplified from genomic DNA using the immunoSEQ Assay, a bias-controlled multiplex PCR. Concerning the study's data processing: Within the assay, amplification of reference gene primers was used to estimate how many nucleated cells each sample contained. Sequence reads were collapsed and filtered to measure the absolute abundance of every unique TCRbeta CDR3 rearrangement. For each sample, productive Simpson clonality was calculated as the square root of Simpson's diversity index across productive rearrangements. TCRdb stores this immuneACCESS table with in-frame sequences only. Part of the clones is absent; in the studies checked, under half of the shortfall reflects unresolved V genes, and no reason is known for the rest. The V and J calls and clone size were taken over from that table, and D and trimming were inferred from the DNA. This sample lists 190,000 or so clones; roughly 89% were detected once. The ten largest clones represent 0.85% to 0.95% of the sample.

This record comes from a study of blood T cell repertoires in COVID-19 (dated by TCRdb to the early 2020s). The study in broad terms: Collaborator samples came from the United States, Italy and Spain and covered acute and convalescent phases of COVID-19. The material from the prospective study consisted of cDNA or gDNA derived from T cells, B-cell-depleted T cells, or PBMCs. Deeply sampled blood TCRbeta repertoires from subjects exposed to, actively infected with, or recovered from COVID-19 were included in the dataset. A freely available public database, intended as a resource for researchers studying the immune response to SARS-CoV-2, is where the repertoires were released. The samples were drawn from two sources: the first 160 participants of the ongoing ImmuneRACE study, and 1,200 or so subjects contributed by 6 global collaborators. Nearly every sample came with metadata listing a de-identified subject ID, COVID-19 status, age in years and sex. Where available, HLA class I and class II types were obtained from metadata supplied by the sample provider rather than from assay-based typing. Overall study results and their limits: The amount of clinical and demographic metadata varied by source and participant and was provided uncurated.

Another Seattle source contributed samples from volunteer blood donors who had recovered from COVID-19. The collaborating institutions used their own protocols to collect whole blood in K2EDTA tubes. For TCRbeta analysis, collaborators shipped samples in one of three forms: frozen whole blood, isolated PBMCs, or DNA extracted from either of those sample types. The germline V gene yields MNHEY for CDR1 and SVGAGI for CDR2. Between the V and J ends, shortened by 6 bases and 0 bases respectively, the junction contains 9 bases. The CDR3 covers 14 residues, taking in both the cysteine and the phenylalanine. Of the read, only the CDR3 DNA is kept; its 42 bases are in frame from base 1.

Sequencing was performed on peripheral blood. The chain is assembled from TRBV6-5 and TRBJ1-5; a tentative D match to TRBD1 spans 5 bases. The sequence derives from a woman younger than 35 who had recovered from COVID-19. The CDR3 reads CASRGRISNQPQHF. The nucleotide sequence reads TGTGCCAGCAGGGGGCGGATTAGCAATCAGCCCCAGCATTTT.